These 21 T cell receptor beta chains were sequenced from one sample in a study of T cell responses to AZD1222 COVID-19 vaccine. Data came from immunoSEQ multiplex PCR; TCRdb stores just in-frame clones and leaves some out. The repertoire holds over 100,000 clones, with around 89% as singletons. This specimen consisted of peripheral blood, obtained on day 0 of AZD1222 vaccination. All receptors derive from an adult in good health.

The CDR3 protein is CASSLGPGGGGTYEQYF. DNA of the CDR3: TGCGCCAGCAGCTTGGGACCCGGGGGCGGGGGCACCTACGAGCAGTACTTC. The chain combines TRBV5-1 with TRBJ2-7; a possible D gene is TRBD2 (7 bases). V was trimmed by 0 bases and J by 2 bases, leaving 18 bases between them. CDR3 size: 17 residues. Germline V lookup: CDR1 SGHRS, CDR2 YFSETQ.

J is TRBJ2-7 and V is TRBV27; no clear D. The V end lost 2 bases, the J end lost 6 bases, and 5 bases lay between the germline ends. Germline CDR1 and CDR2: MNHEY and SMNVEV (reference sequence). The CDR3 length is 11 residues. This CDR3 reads CASSLLGEQYF. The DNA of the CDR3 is TGTGCCAGCAGTTTACTGGGCGAGCAGTACTTC.

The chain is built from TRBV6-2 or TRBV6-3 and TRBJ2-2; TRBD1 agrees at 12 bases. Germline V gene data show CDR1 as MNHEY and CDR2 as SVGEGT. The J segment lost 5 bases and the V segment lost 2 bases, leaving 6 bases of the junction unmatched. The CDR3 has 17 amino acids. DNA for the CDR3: TGTGCCAGCAGTTACCCGGGACAGGGGGCGCGGACCGGGGAGCTGTTTTTT. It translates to CASSYPGQGARTGELFF.

The CDR3 spells CASSLAVGELFF. As DNA, the CDR3 is TGTGCCAGCAGCTTGGCCGTCGGGGAGCTGTTTTTT. The chain employs TRBV5-5 and TRBJ2-2; D is uncertain. The CDR3 has 12 amino acids. Per germline, CDR1 SGHKS and CDR2 YYEKEE (reference sequence). V lost 0 bases to trimming and J lost 7 bases, with 4 bases between them.

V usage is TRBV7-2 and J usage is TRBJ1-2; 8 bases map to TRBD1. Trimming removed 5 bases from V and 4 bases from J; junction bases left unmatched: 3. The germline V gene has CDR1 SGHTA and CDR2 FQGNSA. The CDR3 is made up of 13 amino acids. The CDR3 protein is CASSPGQGYGYTF. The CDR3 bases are TGTGCCAGCAGCCCCGGACAGGGCTATGGCTACACCTTC. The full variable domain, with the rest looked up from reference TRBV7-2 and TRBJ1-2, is GAGVSQSPSNKVTEKGKDVELRCDPISGHTALYWYRQSLGQGLEFLIYFQGNSAPDKSGLPSDRFSAERTGGSVSTLTIQRTQQEDSAVYLCASSPGQGYGYTFGSGTRLTVV.

This CDR3 reads CASSQTDSGNTIYF. CDR3 nucleotide sequence: TGTGCCAGCAGCCAGACCGACTCTGGAAACACCATATATTTT. The chain joins TRBV5-6 to TRBJ1-3; D call uncertain. Trimming stripped 4 bases from V and 0 bases from J, with 8 bases between. The CDR3 spans 14 residues. Looked up from germline, CDR1 is SGHDT and CDR2 is YYEEEE.

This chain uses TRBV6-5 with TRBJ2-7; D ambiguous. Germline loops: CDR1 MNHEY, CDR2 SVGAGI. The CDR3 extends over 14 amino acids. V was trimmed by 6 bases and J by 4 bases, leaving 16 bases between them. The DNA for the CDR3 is TGTGCCAGCAGCTCGTATGGACCGGCATACGAGCAGTACTTC. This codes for CASSSYGPAYEQYF.

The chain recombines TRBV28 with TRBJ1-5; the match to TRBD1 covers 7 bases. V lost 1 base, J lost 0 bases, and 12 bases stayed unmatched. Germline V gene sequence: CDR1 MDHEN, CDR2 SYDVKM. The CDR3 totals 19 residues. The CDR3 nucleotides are TGTGCCAGCAGTTTATTCATACAGGGGTTTATGAATAGCAATCAGCCCCAGCATTTT. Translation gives CASSLFIQGFMNSNQPQHF. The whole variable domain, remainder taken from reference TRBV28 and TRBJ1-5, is DVKVTQSSRYLVKRTGEKVFLECVQDMDHENMFWYRQDPGLGLRLIYFSYDVKMKEKGDIPEGYSVSREKKERFSLILESASTNQTSMYLCASSLFIQGFMNSNQPQHFGDGTRLSIL.

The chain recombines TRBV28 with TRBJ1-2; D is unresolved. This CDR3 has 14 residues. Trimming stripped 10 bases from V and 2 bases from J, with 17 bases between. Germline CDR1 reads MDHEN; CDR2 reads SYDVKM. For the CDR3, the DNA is TGTGCCACACAAACGGGCGGTGAGAACTATGGCTACACCTTC. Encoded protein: CATQTGGENYGYTF.

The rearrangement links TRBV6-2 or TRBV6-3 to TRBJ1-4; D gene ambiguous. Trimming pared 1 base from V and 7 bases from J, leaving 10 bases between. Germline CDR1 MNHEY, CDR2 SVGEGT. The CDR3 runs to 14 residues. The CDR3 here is CASSYFGRSEKLFF. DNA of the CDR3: TGTGCCAGCAGTTACTTCGGACGAAGTGAAAAACTGTTTTTT.

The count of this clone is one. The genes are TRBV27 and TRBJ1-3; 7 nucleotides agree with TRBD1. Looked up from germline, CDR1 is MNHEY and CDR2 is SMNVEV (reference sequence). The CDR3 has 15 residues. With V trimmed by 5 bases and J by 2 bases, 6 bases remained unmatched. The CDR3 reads CASSPRGFPGNTIYF. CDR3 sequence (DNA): TGTGCCAGCAGTCCCAGGGGGTTCCCTGGAAACACCATATATTTT.

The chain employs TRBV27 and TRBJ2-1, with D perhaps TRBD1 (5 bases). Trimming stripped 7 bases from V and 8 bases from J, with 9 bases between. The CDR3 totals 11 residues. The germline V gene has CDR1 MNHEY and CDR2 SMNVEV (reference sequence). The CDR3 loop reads CASNRGYEQFF. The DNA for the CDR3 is TGTGCCAGCAATAGGGGTTATGAGCAGTTCTTC.

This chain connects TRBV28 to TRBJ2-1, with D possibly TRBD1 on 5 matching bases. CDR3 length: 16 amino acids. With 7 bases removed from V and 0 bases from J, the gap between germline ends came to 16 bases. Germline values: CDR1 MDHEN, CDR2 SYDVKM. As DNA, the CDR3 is TGTGCCAGCATCTCCCAGGGAATTAACTCCTACAATGAGCAGTTCTTC. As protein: CASISQGINSYNEQFF.

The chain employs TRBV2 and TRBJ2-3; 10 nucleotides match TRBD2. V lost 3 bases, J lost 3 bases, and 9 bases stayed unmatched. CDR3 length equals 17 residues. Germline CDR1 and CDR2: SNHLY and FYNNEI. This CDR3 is CASSEARAGGGTDTQYF. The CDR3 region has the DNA TGTGCCAGCAGTGAGGCGAGAGCGGGAGGGGGTACAGATACGCAGTATTTT. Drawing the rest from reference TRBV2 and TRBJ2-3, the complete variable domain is EPEVTQTPSHQVTQMGQEVILRCVPISNHLYFYWYRQILGQKVEFLVSFYNNEISEKSEIFDDQFSVERPDGSNFTLKIRSTKLEDSAMYFCASSEARAGGGTDTQYFGPGTRLTVL.

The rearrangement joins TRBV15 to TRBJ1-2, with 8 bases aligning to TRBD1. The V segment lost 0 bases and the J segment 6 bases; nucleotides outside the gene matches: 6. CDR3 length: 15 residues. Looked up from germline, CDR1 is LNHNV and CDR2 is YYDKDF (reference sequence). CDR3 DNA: TGTGCCACCAGCAGAGATCCGGCAGGGGGCGATGGCTACACCTTC. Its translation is CATSRDPAGGDGYTF.

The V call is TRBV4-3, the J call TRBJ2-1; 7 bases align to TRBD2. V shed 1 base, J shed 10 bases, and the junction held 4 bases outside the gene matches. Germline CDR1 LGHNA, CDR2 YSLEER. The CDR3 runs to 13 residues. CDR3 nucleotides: TGCGCCAGCAGCCAAGTCGGGAGGCGGGAGCAGTTCTTC. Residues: CASSQVGRREQFF.

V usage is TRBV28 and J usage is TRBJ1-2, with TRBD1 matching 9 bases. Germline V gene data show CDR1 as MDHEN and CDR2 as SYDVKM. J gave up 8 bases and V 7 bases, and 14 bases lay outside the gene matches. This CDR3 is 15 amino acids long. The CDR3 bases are TGTGCCAGCAAAGCGGGACAGGGAATCCTGGGGGGCTACACCTTC. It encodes CASKAGQGILGGYTF.

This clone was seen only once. The CDR3 bases are TGCACCAGCAGCCAAGATGTAGAACTAGCCTTCTCCTACGAGCAGTACTTC. This gives the protein CTSSQDVELAFSYEQYF. V and J are TRBV1 and TRBJ2-7; the listed D gene, TRBD2, was not tested against the DNA. TRBV1 is listed as a pseudogene. The CDR3 runs 17 residues.

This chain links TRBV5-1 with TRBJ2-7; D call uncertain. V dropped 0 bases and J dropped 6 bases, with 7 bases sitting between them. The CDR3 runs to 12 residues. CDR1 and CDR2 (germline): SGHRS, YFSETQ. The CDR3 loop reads CASSLVSSEQYF. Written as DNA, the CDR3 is TGCGCCAGCAGCTTGGTGAGTAGCGAGCAGTACTTC. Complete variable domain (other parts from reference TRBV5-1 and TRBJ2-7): KAGVTQTPRYLIKTRGQQVTLSCSPISGHRSVSWYQQTPGQGLQFLFEYFSETQRNKGNFPGRFSGRQFSNSRSEMNVSTLELGDSALYLCASSLVSSEQYFGPGTRLTVT.

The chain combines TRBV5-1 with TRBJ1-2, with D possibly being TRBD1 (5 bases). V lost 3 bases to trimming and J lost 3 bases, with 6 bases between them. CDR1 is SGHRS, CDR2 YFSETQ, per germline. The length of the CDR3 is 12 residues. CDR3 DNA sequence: TGCGCCAGCAGCTGGGGGGACTATGGCTACACCTTC. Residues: CASSWGDYGYTF.

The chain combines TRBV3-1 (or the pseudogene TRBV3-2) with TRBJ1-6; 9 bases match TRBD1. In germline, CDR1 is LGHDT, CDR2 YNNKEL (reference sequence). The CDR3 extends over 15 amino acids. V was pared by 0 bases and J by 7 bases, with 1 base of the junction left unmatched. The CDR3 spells CASSQDGQGNSPLHF. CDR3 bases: TGTGCCAGCAGCCAAGACGGACAGGGGAATTCACCCCTCCACTTT.